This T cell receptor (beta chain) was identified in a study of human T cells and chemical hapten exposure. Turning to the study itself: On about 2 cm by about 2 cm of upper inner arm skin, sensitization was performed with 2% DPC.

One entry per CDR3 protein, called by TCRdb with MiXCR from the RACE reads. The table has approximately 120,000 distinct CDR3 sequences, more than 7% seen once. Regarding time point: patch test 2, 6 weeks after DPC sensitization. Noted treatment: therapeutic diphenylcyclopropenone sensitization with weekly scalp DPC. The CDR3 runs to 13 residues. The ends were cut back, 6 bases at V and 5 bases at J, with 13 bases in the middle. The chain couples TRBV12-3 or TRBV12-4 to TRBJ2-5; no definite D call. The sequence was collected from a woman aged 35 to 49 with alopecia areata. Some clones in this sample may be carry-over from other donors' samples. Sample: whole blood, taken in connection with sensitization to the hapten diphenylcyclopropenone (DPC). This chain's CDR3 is CASSLTGPETQYF. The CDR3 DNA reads TGTGCCAGCAGCTTGACTGGGCCGGAGACCCAGTACTTC.